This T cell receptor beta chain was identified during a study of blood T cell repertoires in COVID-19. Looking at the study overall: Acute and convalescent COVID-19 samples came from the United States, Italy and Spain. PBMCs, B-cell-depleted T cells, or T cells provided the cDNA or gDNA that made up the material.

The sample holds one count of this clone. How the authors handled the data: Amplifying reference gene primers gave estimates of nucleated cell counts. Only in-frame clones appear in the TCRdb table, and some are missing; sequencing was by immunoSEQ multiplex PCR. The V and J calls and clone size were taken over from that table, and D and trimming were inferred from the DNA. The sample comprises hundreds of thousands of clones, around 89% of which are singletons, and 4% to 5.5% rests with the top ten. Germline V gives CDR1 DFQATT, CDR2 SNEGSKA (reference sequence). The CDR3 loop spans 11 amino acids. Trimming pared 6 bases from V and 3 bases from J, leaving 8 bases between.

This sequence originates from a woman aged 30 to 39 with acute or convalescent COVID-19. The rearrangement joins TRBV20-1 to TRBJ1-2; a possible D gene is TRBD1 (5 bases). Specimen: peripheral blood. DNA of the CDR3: TGCAGTGCGACACAGGACTATGGCTACACCTTC. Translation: CSATQDYGYTF.